This TCR beta chain was sequenced in a study of blood T cells in healthy people across ages. A sample-barcoded 5' primer and a J-beta primer mix were used in a second PCR of roughly 6 to 11 cycles. TCRdb itself ran the 5' RACE reads through MiXCR, one entry per CDR3 protein. The sample holds some 920,000 distinct CDR3 sequences, just over 50% seen once. J gave up 0 bases and V 6 bases, and 8 bases lay outside the gene matches. Germline loops: CDR1 SNHLY, CDR2 FYNNEI. CDR3 length equals 15 residues. The chain employs TRBV2 and TRBJ2-7; 7 nucleotides line up with TRBD1. The TCR was taken from a woman aged 60-75 years in good health. Sequences were obtained from blood. The CDR3 DNA follows: TGTGCCAGCAGCAACCGACAGGGAAGCTCCTACGAGCAGTACTTC. It yields the protein CASSNRQGSSYEQYF.